This T cell receptor (beta chain) was profiled in a study of human T cells and chemical hapten exposure. Study overall: Subjects had 2% DPC placed on about 2 cm by about 2 cm of upper inner arm skin for sensitization. Across the whole study, which lasted 20 to 30 weeks, patients were given diphenylcyclopropenone on the scalp once a week.

TCRdb recomputed calls from the RACE reads with MiXCR, one row per CDR3 protein. The sample has about 340,000 distinct CDR3 sequences, approximately 6.3% seen once; the top ten hold about 8%. Regarding time point: patch test 1, 2 weeks after DPC sensitization. Indicated treatment: therapeutic diphenylcyclopropenone sensitization with weekly scalp DPC. Germline values: CDR1 SEHNR, CDR2 FQNEAQ (reference sequence). CDR3 length: 15 residues. The V end lost 5 bases, the J end lost 6 bases, and 14 bases lay between the germline ends. This clonotype was obtained from a woman in her late teens or twenties with alopecia areata. Some clones in this sample may be carry-over from other donors' samples. The sequencing used whole blood, collected in connection with sensitization to the hapten diphenylcyclopropenone (DPC). The chain uses TRBV7-9 and TRBJ1-6; tentatively, D is TRBD1 (5 bases). The CDR3 sequence: CASSAEQGRNSPLHF. DNA of the CDR3: TGTGCCAGCAGCGCTGAGCAGGGCCGTAATTCACCCCTCCACTTT.